This note documents a single T cell receptor (beta chain) sequence. This sample includes further DNA sequences coding for the same CDR3. This specimen comes from a study of shared clonotypes between healthy human individuals. Study-level background: Three plates were used per donor for CD4 naive, three for CD4 memory, two for CD8 naive and one for CD8 memory.

This table comes from immunoSEQ multiplex PCR, and its TCRdb copy is limited to in-frame clones, with some not included. Seen here are hundreds of thousands of clones, 90% to 97% observed once, and the top ten hold about 0.064%. V was pared by 5 bases and J by 1 base, with 14 bases between. The CDR3 is 15 residues long. Germline V lookup: CDR1 MDHEN, CDR2 SYDVKM. The rearrangement uses TRBV28 and TRBJ1-1; D gene uncertain. The TCR was taken from a woman under 40 in good health. Sequenced: naive CD4+ T cells sorted from blood. The subset is: CD45RA+ positively selected. The CDR3 loop reads CASSPQGAGNTEAFF. CDR3 bases: TGTGCCAGCAGTCCCCAAGGCGCTGGGAACACTGAAGCTTTCTTT.